The clone carrying this T cell receptor (beta chain) has just a few counts. The antigen remains unidentified. This sample was included in a study of T cells in narcolepsy. Findings of the study overall: Comparing one patient's CSF and blood CD4+ clonotypes highlighted HCRT- and TRIB2-specific autoreactive clonotypes. Healthy controls reportedly lacked the autoreactive clonotypes serially found in patients' blood.

Generated by immunoSEQ multiplex PCR, the TCRdb table keeps only in-frame clones and is missing some. The sample shows more than 30,000 clones, around four fifths of them seen only once. Trimming took 4 bases from V and 4 from J, leaving 11 bases between them. Germline V gene lookup returns CDR1 SGHVS and CDR2 FQNEAQ. CDR3 length: 13 amino acids. Specimen: memory (CD45RA-) CD4+ T cells from blood. This TCR was recovered from a human donor in good health. The V call is TRBV7-8, the J call TRBJ2-7; D call uncertain. The CDR3 bases are TGTGCCAGCAGCTCACTGGATGTATACGAGCAGTACGTC. Amino acid sequence: CASSSLDVYEQYV.